These 5 T cell receptor beta chains originate from one sample sequenced in a study of T cells after yellow fever vaccination. A single record per CDR3 protein comes from TCRdb applying MiXCR to the 5' RACE reads. The sample has about 320,000 distinct CDR3 sequences, about an eighth seen once. The specimen was CD4+ T cells sorted from PBMCs, collected 15 days after the yellow fever booster vaccination. All receptors come from a man aged 18 to 29 who received the YFV17D yellow fever vaccine.

The genes are TRBV7-9 and TRBJ1-2, with D possibly being TRBD1 (6 bases). This CDR3 region has 15 residues. Trimming cost V 1 base and J 0 bases, with 9 bases left between them. The germline CDR1 and CDR2 sequences are SEHNR and FQNEAQ (reference sequence). This chain's CDR3 is CASSLEQGPNYGYTF. The CDR3 DNA follows: TGTGCCAGCAGCTTAGAACAGGGTCCTAACTATGGCTACACCTTC.

This clonotype was seen more than once but under ten times. The chain joins TRBV24-1 to TRBJ2-1, with D possibly being TRBD2 (5 bases). Per the germline V gene, CDR1 is KGHDR and CDR2 is SFDVKD. CDR3 length equals 16 residues. Trimming shortened V by 3 bases and J by 8 bases, and 19 bases separated the two germline ends. The DNA for the CDR3 is TGTGCCACCAGTGATACAAACAGCTCGCCGAGGGATGAGCAGTTCTTC. Its translation: CATSDTNSSPRDEQFF.

The rearrangement uses TRBV7-9 and TRBJ1-4; D ambiguous. Per the germline V gene, CDR1 is SEHNR and CDR2 is FQNEAQ (reference sequence). The CDR3 consists of 14 residues. Trimming pared 3 bases from V and 0 bases from J, leaving 5 bases between. CDR3 loop: CASSFSSTNEKLFF. As DNA, the CDR3 is TGTGCCAGCAGCTTTTCGTCAACTAATGAAAAACTGTTTTTT.

This clonotype showed up just a few times. V is TRBV6-5 and J is TRBJ2-1; 7 bases are shared with TRBD2. From germline, CDR1 is MNHEY and CDR2 SVGAGI. This CDR3 is 16 amino acids long. The V and J ends lost 0 bases and 7 bases, in that order; junction bases with no gene match: 9. The CDR3 reads CASSYSGWGEGNEQFF. The CDR3, as DNA: TGTGCCAGCAGTTACTCCGGTTGGGGGGAGGGGAATGAGCAGTTCTTC.

The chain carries TRBV4-3 and TRBJ2-2, with a possible D match to TRBD1 (6 bases). This CDR3 contains 13 residues. CDR1 LGHNA and CDR2 YSLEER come from the germline V gene. Trimming stripped 0 bases from V and 13 bases from J, with 12 bases between. CDR3 DNA sequence: TGCGCCAGCAGCCAAGATTTGAGGGGGAGGCTGTTTTTT. It is translated as CASSQDLRGRLFF.